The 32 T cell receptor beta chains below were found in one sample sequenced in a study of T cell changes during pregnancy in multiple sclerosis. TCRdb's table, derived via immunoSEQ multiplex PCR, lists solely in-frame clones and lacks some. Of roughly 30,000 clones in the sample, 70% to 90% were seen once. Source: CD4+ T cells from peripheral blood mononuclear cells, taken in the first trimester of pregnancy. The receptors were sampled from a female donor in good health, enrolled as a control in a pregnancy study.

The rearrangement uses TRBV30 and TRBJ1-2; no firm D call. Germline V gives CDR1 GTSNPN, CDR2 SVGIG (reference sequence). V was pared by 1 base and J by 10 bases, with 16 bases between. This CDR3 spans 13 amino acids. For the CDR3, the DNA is TGTGCCTGGAGTGGCCTTTTAGGAGGGCACTACACCTTC. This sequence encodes CAWSGLLGGHYTF.

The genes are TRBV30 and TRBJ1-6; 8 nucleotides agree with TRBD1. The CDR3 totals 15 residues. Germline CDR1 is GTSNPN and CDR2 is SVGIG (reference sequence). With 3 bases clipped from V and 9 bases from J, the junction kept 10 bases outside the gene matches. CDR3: CAWRKSGQDSSPLHF. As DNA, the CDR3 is TGTGCCTGGAGGAAATCGGGACAGGATTCTTCACCCCTCCACTTT.

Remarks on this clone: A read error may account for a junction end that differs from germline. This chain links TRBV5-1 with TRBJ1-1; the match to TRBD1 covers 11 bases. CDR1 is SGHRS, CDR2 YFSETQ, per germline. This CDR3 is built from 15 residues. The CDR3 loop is CASSLVGQGDTEAFF. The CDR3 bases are TGCGCCAGCAGTTTGGTGGGACAGGGGGACACTGAAGCTTTCTTT.

The chain's CDR3 is CASSARTGGDQPQHF. CDR3 bases: TGTGCCAGCAGCGCCCGGACAGGGGGCGATCAGCCCCAGCATTTT. The chain combines TRBV7-2 with TRBJ1-5; TRBD1 aligns across 11 bases. The V and J ends lost 5 bases and 5 bases, in that order; junction bases with no gene match: 5. This CDR3 is 15 amino acids long. Germline values: CDR1 SGHTA, CDR2 FQGNSA.

CDR3 DNA: TGTGCCAGCAGTGAAGCGACAGGAGTGAACACTGAAGCTTTCTTT. Its protein product is CASSEATGVNTEAFF. The chain couples TRBV6-1 to TRBJ1-1, with D maybe TRBD1 (6 bases). CDR1 MNHNS and CDR2 SASEGT come from the germline V gene. The CDR3 spans 15 residues. Between the trimmed V and J ends, which lost 0 bases and 0 bases, there was a span of 8 bases.

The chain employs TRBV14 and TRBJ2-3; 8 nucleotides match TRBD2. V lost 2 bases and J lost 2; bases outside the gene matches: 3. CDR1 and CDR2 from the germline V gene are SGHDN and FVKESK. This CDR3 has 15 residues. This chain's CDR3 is CASSQLAGSTDTQYF. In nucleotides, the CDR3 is TGTGCCAGCAGCCAATTAGCGGGGTCCACAGATACGCAGTATTTT.

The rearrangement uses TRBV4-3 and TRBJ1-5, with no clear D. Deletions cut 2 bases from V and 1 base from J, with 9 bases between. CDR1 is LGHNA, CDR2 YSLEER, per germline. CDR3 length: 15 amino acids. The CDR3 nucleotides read TGCGCCAGCAGCCAAAATAGCCGGAGCAATCAGCCCCAGCATTTT. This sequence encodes CASSQNSRSNQPQHF.

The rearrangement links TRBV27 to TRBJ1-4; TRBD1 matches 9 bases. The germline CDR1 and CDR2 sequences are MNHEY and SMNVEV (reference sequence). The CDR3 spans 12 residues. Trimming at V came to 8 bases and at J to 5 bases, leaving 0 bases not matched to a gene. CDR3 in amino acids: CASGTGNEKLFF. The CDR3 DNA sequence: TGTGCCAGCGGGACAGGGAATGAAAAACTGTTTTTT.

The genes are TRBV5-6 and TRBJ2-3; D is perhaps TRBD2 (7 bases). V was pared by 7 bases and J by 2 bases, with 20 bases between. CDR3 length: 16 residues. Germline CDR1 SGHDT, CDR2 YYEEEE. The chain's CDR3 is CASSNVAGANTDTQYF. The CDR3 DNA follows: TGTGCCAGCTCCAATGTGGCGGGGGCCAACACAGATACGCAGTATTTT.

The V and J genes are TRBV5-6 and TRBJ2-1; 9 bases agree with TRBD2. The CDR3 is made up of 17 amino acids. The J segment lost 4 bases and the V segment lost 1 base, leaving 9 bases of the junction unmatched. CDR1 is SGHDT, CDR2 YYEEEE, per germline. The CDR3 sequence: CASSLQTSGRLYNEQFF. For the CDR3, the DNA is TGTGCCAGCAGCTTGCAGACTAGCGGAAGATTGTACAATGAGCAGTTCTTC. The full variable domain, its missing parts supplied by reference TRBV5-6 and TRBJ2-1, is DAGVTQSPTHLIKTRGQQVTLRCSPKSGHDTVSWYQQALGQGPQFIFQYYEEEERQRGNFPDRFSGHQFPNYSSELNVNALLLGDSALYLCASSLQTSGRLYNEQFFGPGTRLTVL.

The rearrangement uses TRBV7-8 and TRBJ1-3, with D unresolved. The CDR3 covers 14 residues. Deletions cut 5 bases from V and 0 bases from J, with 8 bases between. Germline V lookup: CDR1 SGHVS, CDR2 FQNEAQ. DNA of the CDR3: TGTGCCAGCAGCCTCACTAGCTCTGGAAACACCATATATTTT. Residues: CASSLTSSGNTIYF.

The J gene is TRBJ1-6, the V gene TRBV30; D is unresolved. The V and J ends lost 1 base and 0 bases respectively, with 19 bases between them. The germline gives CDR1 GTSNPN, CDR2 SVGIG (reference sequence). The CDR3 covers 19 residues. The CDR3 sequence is CAWSGLASFGLSYNSPLHF. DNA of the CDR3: TGTGCCTGGAGTGGTTTGGCTTCATTTGGCCTCTCCTATAATTCACCCCTCCACTTT.

The CDR3: CAWSVPRNYGYTF. DNA for the CDR3: TGTGCCTGGAGTGTACCACGGAACTATGGCTACACCTTC. V gene TRBV30 combines with J gene TRBJ1-2; D gene unclear. Trimming cost V 0 bases and J 2 bases, with 7 bases left between them. CDR1 and CDR2 from the germline V gene are GTSNPN and SVGIG (reference sequence). The CDR3 consists of 13 residues.

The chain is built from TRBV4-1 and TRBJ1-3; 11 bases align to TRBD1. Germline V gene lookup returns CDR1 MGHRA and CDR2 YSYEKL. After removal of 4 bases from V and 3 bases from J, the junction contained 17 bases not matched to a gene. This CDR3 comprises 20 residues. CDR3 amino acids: CASSREGQGVVLGVGNTIYF. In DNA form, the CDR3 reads TGCGCCAGCAGCCGAGAGGGACAGGGGGTTGTTTTGGGAGTTGGAAACACCATATATTTT.

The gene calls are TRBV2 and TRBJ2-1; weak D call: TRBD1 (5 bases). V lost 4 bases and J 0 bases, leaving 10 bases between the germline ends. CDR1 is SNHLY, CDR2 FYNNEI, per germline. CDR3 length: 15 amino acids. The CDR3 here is CASSATEPSYNEQFF. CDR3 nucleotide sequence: TGTGCCAGCAGTGCGACAGAGCCCTCCTACAATGAGCAGTTCTTC.

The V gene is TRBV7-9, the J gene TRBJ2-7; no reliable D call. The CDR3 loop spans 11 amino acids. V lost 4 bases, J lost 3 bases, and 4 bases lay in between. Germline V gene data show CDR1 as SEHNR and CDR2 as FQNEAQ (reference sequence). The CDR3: CASSSLYEQYF. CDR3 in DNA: TGTGCCAGCAGCTCACTCTACGAGCAGTACTTC.

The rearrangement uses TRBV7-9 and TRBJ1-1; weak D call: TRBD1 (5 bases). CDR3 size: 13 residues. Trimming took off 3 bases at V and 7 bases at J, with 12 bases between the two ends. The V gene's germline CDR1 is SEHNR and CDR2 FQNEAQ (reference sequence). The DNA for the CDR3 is TGTGCCAGCAGCTTGTATGGGGACTATGAAGCTTTCTTT. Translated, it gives CASSLYGDYEAFF.

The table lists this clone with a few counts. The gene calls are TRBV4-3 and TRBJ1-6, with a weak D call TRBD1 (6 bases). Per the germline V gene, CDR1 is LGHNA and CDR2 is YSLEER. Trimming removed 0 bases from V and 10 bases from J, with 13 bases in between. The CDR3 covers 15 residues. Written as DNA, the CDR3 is TGCGCCAGCAGCCAAGATAAGAACAGGGTCTCACCCCTCCACTTT. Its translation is CASSQDKNRVSPLHF.

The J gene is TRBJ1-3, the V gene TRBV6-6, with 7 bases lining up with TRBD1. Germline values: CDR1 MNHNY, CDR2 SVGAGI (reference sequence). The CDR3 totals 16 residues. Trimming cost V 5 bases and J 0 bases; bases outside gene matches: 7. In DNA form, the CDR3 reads TGTGCCAGCAGTAGACAGGGACCGAGCTCTGGAAACACCATATATTTT. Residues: CASSRQGPSSGNTIYF.

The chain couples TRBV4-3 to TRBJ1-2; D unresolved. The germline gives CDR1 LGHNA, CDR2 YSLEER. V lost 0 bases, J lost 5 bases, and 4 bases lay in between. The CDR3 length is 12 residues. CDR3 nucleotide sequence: TGCGCCAGCAGCCAAGATAGTTATGGCTACACCTTC. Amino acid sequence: CASSQDSYGYTF.

The CDR3: CASSHSQGPGELFF. The CDR3 nucleotides are TGCGCCAGCAGTCATAGTCAGGGTCCCGGGGAGCTGTTTTTT. The rearrangement uses TRBV5-1 and TRBJ2-2, with D possibly matching TRBD1 (5 bases). CDR3 length: 14 amino acids. Germline CDR1 is SGHRS and CDR2 is YFSETQ. V dropped 5 bases and J dropped 6 bases, with 14 bases sitting between them.

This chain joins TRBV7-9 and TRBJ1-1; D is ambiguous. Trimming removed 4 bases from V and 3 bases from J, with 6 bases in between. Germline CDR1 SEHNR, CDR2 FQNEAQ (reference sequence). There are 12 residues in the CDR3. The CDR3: CASSYQYTEAFF. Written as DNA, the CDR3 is TGTGCCAGCAGCTATCAGTACACTGAAGCTTTCTTT.

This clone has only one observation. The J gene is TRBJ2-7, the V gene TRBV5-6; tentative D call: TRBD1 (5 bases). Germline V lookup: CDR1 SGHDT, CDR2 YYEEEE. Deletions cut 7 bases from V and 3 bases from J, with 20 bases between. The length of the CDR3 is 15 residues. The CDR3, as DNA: TGTGCCAGCGGAATTAGGGGCAGGGCCCTCTACGAGCAGTACTTC. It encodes CASGIRGRALYEQYF.

The CDR3 loop reads CASRKTNEQYF. CDR3 DNA: TGTGCCAGCAGGAAAACTAACGAGCAGTACTTC. The chain uses TRBV6-1 and TRBJ2-7; D is unclear. The V end lost 6 bases, the J end lost 5 bases, and 8 bases lay between the germline ends. The V gene's germline CDR1 is MNHNS and CDR2 SASEGT. This CDR3 has 11 amino acids.

The CDR3 region has the DNA TGTGCCAGCAGCCCAGGGGCTGGGGGACCATCGACTGAAGCTTTCTTT. It specifies CASSPGAGGPSTEAFF. This chain connects TRBV11-1 to TRBJ1-1, with D tentatively TRBD1 (6 bases). Trimming took 5 bases from V and 5 from J, leaving 21 bases between them. In germline, CDR1 is SGHAT, CDR2 FQDESV (reference sequence). This CDR3 is 16 amino acids long.

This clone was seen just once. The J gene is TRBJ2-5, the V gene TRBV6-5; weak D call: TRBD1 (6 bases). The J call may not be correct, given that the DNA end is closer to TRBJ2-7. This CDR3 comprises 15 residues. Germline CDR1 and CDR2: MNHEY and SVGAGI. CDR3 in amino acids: CASSLGHGKGYEQYF. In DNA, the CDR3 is TGTGCCAGCAGTTTGGGACATGGTAAGGGTTACGAGCAGTACTTC.

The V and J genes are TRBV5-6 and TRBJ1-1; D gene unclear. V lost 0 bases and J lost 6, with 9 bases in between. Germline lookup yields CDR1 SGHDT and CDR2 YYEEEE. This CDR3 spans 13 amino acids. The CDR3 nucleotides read TGTGCCAGCAGCTTGGTCTCAGGCGCTGAAGCTTTCTTT. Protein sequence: CASSLVSGAEAFF. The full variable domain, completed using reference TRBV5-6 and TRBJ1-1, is DAGVTQSPTHLIKTRGQQVTLRCSPKSGHDTVSWYQQALGQGPQFIFQYYEEEERQRGNFPDRFSGHQFPNYSSELNVNALLLGDSALYLCASSLVSGAEAFFGQGTRLTVV.

The CDR3 DNA sequence: TGTGCCAGCAGCACGAGTAGGTATGCGGGGCAGTACTTC. It codes for CASSTSRYAGQYF. The rearrangement joins TRBV14 to TRBJ2-7, with D perhaps matching TRBD2 (5 bases). Germline V gives CDR1 SGHDN, CDR2 FVKESK. The V end lost 5 bases, the J end lost 9 bases, and 17 bases lay between the germline ends. The CDR3 extends over 13 amino acids.

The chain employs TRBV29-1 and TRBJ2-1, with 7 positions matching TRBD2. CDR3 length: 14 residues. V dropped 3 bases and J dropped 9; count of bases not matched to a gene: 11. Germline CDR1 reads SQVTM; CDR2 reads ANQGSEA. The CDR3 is CSVDPREAKGEQFF. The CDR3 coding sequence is TGCAGCGTTGACCCCCGGGAGGCCAAAGGTGAGCAGTTCTTC.

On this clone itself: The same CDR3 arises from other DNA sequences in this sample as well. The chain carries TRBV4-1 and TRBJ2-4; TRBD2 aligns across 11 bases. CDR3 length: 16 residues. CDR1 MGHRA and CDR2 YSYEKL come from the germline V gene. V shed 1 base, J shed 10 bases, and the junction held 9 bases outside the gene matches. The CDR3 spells CASSQATSGVMNIQYF. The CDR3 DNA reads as TGCGCCAGCAGCCAAGCGACTAGCGGGGTGATGAATATTCAGTACTTC.

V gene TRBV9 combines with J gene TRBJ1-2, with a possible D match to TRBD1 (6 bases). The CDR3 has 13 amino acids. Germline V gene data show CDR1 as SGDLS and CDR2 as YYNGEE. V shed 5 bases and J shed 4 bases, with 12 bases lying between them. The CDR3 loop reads CASRGALGYGYTF. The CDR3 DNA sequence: TGTGCCAGCAGGGGGGCCTTGGGCTATGGCTACACCTTC.

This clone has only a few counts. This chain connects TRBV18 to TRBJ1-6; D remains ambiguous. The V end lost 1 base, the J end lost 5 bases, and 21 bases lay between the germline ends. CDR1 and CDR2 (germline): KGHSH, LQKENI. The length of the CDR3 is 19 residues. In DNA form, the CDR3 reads TGTGCCAGCTCACCACAAACTAGGCCACTGGTTTATGATAATTCACCCCTCCACTTT. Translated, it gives CASSPQTRPLVYDNSPLHF.